This T cell receptor (beta chain) comes out of a study of identical twins. Overall study results and limits: The degree of excess twin sharing was weaker in beta out-of-frame sequences.

The germline V gene encodes CDR1 LGHDT and CDR2 YNNKEL (reference sequence). This CDR3 is 13 amino acids long. TCRdb independently ran MiXCR on the 5' RACE reads; one entry per CDR3 protein. The sample consists of roughly 770,000 distinct CDR3 sequences, about 18% of them appearing once. Comment on this clonotype: Its specificity is not known. The junction differs from germline at one of its ends, possibly a read error.

These data also formed part of another study, on T cells expressing NK-cell markers. From that study: Beta-chain profiling covered CD3+CD56+NKG2C+, CD3+CD56+NKG2C- and CD3+CD56-NKG2C+ sorted subsets. In 6 or 7 donors, dominant NKG2C+ clonotypes were roughly 1.0-7.5% of CD8+ T cells.

This sequence was found in a woman in her late teens or twenties in good health. V and J are TRBV3-1 and TRBJ1-1; D gene ambiguous. Sequencing was carried out using PBMCs. CDR3 in amino acids: CASSQGGDTEAFF. The DNA of the CDR3 is TGTGCCAGCAGTCAAGGTGGTGACACTGAAGCTTTCTTT.